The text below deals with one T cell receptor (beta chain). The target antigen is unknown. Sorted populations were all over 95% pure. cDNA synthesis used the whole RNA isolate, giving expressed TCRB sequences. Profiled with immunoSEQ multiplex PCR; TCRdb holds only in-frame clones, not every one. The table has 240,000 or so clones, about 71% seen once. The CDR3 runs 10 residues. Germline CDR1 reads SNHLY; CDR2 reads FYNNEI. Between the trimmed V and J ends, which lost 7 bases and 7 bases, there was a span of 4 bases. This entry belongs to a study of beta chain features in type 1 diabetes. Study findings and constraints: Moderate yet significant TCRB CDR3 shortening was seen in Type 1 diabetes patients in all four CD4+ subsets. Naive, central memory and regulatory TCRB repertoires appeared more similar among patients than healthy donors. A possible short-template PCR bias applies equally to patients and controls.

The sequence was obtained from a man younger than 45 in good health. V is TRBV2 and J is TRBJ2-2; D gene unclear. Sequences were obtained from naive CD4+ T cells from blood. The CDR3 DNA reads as TGTGCCAGCAAGGTCGGGGAGCTGTTTTTT. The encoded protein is CASKVGELFF.